This is a list of T cell receptor beta chains from one sample in a study of CXCR3-negative and CXCR3-positive naive CD8 T cells. With the 5' RACE reads reprocessed, TCRdb shows one record per CDR3 protein and no DNA. This sample's table reports about 150,000 distinct CDR3 sequences. Sequenced sample: naive CXCR3+ CD8+ T cells from blood. These receptors came from a human donor in good health. Some clones in this sample may be carry-over from other donors' samples. CDR3s include the opening cysteine and the closing phenylalanine or tryptophan. Clone sizes are given selectively: once, few, many, or a class where the clone is expanded.

j_gene | abundance | v_gene | CDR3aa
TRBJ1-1 | - | TRBV5-1 | CASSLFGGSEAFF
TRBJ2-1 | - | TRBV7-3 | CASSLSPIAAAAYNEQFF
TRBJ2-1 | - | TRBV12-3/TRBV12-4 | CASSSGYNEQFF
TRBJ2-7 | - | TRBV11-2 | CASSGPVGQGKYEQYF
TRBJ2-2 | - | TRBV20-1 | CSARGYRESSGELFF
TRBJ2-2 | - | TRBV9 | CASSWTALNTGELFF
TRBJ2-7 | - | TRBV4-2 | CASSQATSYEQYF
TRBJ1-1 | - | TRBV20-1 | CSARWGEIEAFF
TRBJ2-3 | - | TRBV12-3/TRBV12-4 | CASSLLDTQYF
TRBJ2-3 | - | TRBV28 | CASSRWGTLRKTDTQYF
TRBJ2-5 | - | TRBV10-3 | CAISHKGTNQETQYF
TRBJ1-1 | - | TRBV7-2 | CASSLGTSDPGWGMNTEAFF
TRBJ1-5 | - | TRBV19 | CASIAPRRYSNQPQHF
TRBJ1-2 | - | TRBV20-1 | CSARQGAKGYTF
TRBJ2-1 | - | TRBV3-1 | CASSQESTAQFF
TRBJ1-1 | - | TRBV9 | CASSVGERAPDTEAFF
TRBJ2-1 | - | TRBV15 | CATSREVYNEQFF
TRBJ1-4 | - | TRBV29-1 | CSVSGQGAMDEKLFF
TRBJ2-7 | - | TRBV19 | CASSPNSYEQYF
TRBJ1-1 | - | TRBV7-2 | CASSFGNTEAFF
TRBJ1-1 | medium-sized | TRBV7-6 | CASSAGGSGTEAFF
TRBJ2-1 | - | TRBV10-2 | CASPEGECPCEQFF
TRBJ2-2 | - | TRBV28 | CASTPLQRTGELFF
TRBJ1-5 | - | TRBV27 | CASSLSVNQPQHF
TRBJ1-1 | - | TRBV12-3/TRBV12-4 | CASSPGQAPTKAFF
TRBJ2-7 | - | TRBV28 | CASSLLLGTASSYEQYF
TRBJ1-1 | - | TRBV29-1 | CSIRGTGDRNTEAFF
TRBJ2-7 | - | TRBV29-1 | CSVEGASGSREQYF
TRBJ2-1 | - | TRBV11-2 | CASSLDLGLAVEQFF
TRBJ2-1 | - | TRBV7-6 | CASSSRTISNEQFF
TRBJ1-1 | - | TRBV5-5 | CASSLLDRAYTEAFF
TRBJ1-6 | - | TRBV27 | CASSLWPEPYNSPLHF
TRBJ2-2 | - | TRBV20-1 | CSAPPVATSRVGELFF
TRBJ1-2 | - | TRBV7-2 | CASSLDTWQLGTDGYGYTF
TRBJ2-1 | - | TRBV7-9 | CASSPPAGETQFF
TRBJ1-5 | - | TRBV12-3/TRBV12-4 | CASSSARTGTGNQPQHF
TRBJ1-2 | - | TRBV21-1 | CASTPIDSNYGYTF
TRBJ2-3 | - | TRBV28 | CASSGADITDTQYF
TRBJ2-1 | - | TRBV5-4 | CASSRRGLAGGSSYNEQFF
TRBJ1-1 | - | TRBV29-1 | CSVLGTRYTEAFF
TRBJ2-2 | - | TRBV6-5 | CASSQGLNTGELFF
TRBJ2-3 | - | TRBV7-9 | CASSFSGIPDTQYF
TRBJ2-2 | - | TRBV6-2/TRBV6-3 | CASRPQGAVTGELFF
TRBJ2-7 | - | TRBV2 | CASSSDGRPVYEQYF
TRBJ2-1 | - | TRBV5-6 | CASSYAPPGTGADEQFF
TRBJ2-7 | - | TRBV6-2/TRBV6-3 | CASSLFLGAGRDYEQYF
TRBJ1-1 | - | TRBV4-2 | CASTPQGGLGSNTEAFF
TRBJ2-7 | - | TRBV7-9 | CASSPPTGDEQYF
TRBJ2-1 | - | TRBV7-9 | CASSSVRDHNEQFF
TRBJ1-1 | - | TRBV12-3/TRBV12-4 | CASSPFQGTNTEAFF
TRBJ2-3 | - | TRBV20-1 | CSARDVSGGADTQHF
TRBJ1-1 | - | TRBV28 | CASSFGLTEAFF
TRBJ2-7 | - | TRBV29-1 | CSVGGTGDINEQYF
TRBJ2-7 | - | TRBV29-1 | CSALGGTSSYEQYF